The source of this T cell receptor beta chain is a study of identical twins. General study results and limits: Weaker excess twin sharing was seen among beta out-of-frame sequences. It was possible that invariant MAIT and iNKT cells partly confounded the zero-insertion analyses.

On this clonotype itself: Its target is not known.

The V gene end was trimmed by 5 bases and the J gene end by 4 bases; junction bases not matched to a gene: 2. This CDR3 spans 12 amino acids. TCRdb redid the calling of the 5' RACE reads with MiXCR, one entry per CDR3 protein. The table includes a few hundred thousand distinct CDR3 sequences, about 15% detected once. The same sample was also used in a study of yellow fever vaccine responses in identical twins.

The sample comprised CD4+ T cells sorted from blood. The chain employs TRBV12-3 or TRBV12-4 and TRBJ2-7; 7 bases match TRBD1. The TCR was taken from a woman between 18 and 29 years old in good health. The CDR3 spells CASSNRGYEQYF. The CDR3 DNA reads TGTGCCAGCAGTAACAGGGGATACGAGCAGTACTTC.